The sequence of this TCR beta chain was determined in a study of shared clonotypes between healthy human individuals (dated by TCRdb to 2019 to 2021). Regarding the complete study: The cohort comprised a couple of women and a few men aged 18 to 49 years. For each donor, CD4 naive and CD4 memory were each given three plates, CD8 naive was given two plates, and CD8 memory was given one plate. To estimate repertoire size and how much clonotypes are shared between individuals, the study performed deep sequencing of blood TCR repertoires from roughly five healthy adults. To increase sequencing depth and limit assay-specific biases, TCR repertoire library preparation and sequencing were carried out by different laboratories using diverse techniques. Per donor, leukapheresis produced somewhere between about 0.94 and 10 billion PBMCs. Study-wide findings and limitations: Even with the large sequencing depth, rarefaction of the sorted-subset datasets indicated that sequencing was incomplete. Across a few donors, about 5.2% of naive CD4, around 3.3% of naive CD8, 2.3% of memory CD4, and 0.4% of memory CD8 clonotypes were shared. Compared with non-shared clonotypes, the clonotypes found in all four sorted-subset donors had higher generation probabilities. Based on pairwise subsampling, the degree of clonotype sharing among donors was expected to be affected by sequencing depth. Only blood was sampled, and tissue TCR repertoires likely differ from those in blood. Naive subsets generally had larger estimated clonotype richness than memory subsets did. The genetic and exposure-history diversity represented was limited by the small number of donors.

The donors were healthy, HIV-negative adults who had no recently reported acute infections or vaccinations. Only Caucasian adults living in Nashville, Tennessee, USA were represented among the donors. CD4+ T cells were enriched by magnetic negative selection; naive cells were then positively selected on CD45RA, and the negative fraction formed the memory subset. After blood collection by leukapheresis, PBMCs were isolated using Ficoll-Histopaque density gradient centrifugation and then cryopreserved in the vapor phase of liquid nitrogen. Analytical flow cytometry was used to check the purity and quantity of each magnetically sorted T cell population. Genomic DNA was isolated from each sorted fraction and quantified by UV absorbance on a Nanodrop 2000c. TCR CDR3 regions were amplified from genomic DNA by multiplex PCR using the deep immunoSEQ assay. Extracted genomic DNA from each cell subset was distributed evenly across all wells of several immunoSEQ 96-well plates, and each plate was treated as a replicate. Each replicate PCR for sorted subsets received around 200 ng genomic DNA, equal to about 30,000 T cell genomes. The purified libraries were quantified using a Qubit 3.0 fluorometer, sized with a Bioanalyzer 2100, and then quantified again using the KAPA Library Quantification kit. Every immunoSEQ 96-well plate was sequenced on a separate single-read 150-cycle Illumina NextSeq 550 flow cell. As for the original processing: The immunoSEQ output contained only junctional sequences without quality scores, so filtering could not match that applied to full-length reads. Sequences were annotated with PyIR, a Python wrapper for IgBLAST v1.9, and V/J genes and CDR3 were assigned using IMGT germline references. Reads with weak V/J assignments (E-value above 1e-6), missing CDR3, stop codons, out-of-frame junctions, or ambiguous translated residues were removed. A V3J clonotype was defined by an identical inferred V gene, J gene, and CDR3 amino acid sequence. Percentage overlap between repertoires was calculated by dividing the number of shared unique clonotypes by the size of the smaller repertoire. RTK rarefaction, the Chao1 estimator, and Recon v2.1 estimates of unobserved clonotypes were used to assess repertoire richness. Generation probabilities for all TCRbeta clonotypes obtained by the gDNA method from a handful of donors were computed using OLGA. The clones in this table, taken by TCRdb from immuneACCESS, are in-frame only. Not every clone is retained; where verified, under half of the shortfall comes from an unresolved V gene, and the cause of the rest is unknown. D and trimming come from the DNA, and the V and J calls and clone size come from that table. The sample profile shows roughly 2.2 million clones; under 95% of them were found once. The top ten clonotypes cover around 0.35% of the sample.

In regard to this clone: Its binding antigen is unknown. Per-nucleotide qualities are absent, and no much larger clonotype sits a single base away. The same CDR3 is also encoded by other DNA sequences in this sample.

The CDR3 runs 16 amino acids, cysteine and phenylalanine included. This entry keeps only the CDR3 DNA: 48 bases, framed from base 1. The germline V end is reduced by 3 bases and the J end by 0 bases; junction bases left unmatched: 4. From a lookup of the germline V gene, CDR1 and CDR2 are KGHSH and LQKENI. The TCR comes from a man younger than 35 in good health. Some clones in this sample may be carry-over from other donors' samples. The chain was built from TRBV18 and TRBJ1-5, and 8 bases in between align with TRBD1. Sequenced input: naive CD4+ T cells from PBMCs. Taken with the paper, the label for cell subset or site translates to: CD45RA+ positively selected. The CDR3 reads CASSPQGAYSNQPQHF. The DNA is TGTGCCAGCTCACCTCAGGGGGCCTATAGCAATCAGCCCCAGCATTTT.